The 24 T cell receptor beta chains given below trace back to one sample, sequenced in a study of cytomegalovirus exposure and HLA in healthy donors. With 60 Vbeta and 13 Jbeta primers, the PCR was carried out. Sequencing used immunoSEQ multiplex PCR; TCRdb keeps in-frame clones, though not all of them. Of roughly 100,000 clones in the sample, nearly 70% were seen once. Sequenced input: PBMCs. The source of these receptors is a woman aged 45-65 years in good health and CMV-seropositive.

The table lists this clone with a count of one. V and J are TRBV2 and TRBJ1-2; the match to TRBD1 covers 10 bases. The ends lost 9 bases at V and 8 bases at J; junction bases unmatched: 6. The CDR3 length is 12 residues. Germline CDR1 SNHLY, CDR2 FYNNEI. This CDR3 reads CARLTGGGGYTF. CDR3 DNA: TGTGCCAGACTGACAGGGGGCGGCGGCTACACCTTC.

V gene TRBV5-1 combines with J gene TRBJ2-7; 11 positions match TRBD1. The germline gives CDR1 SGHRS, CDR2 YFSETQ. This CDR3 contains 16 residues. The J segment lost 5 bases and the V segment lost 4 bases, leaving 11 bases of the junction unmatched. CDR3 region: CASSPRTGGTTHEQYF. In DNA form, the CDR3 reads TGCGCCAGCAGCCCGAGGACAGGGGGCACAACTCACGAGCAGTACTTC.

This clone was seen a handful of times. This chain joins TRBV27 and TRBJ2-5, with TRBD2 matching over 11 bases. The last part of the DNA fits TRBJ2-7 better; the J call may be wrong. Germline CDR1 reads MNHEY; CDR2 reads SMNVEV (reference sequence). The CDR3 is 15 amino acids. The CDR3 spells CASSFGPGLAVEQYF. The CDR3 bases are TGTGCCAGCAGTTTTGGCCCGGGACTAGCGGTCGAGCAGTACTTC.

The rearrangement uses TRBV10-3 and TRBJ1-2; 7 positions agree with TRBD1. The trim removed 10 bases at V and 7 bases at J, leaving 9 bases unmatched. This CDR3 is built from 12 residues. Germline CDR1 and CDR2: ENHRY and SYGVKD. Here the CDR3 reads CATRQGLSGYTF. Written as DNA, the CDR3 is TGTGCCACCAGACAGGGTTTGAGTGGCTACACCTTC.

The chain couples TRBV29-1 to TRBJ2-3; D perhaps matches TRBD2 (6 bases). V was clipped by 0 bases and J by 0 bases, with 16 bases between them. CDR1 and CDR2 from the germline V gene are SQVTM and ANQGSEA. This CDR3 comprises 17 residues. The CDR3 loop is CSVEDSGTPASTDTQYF. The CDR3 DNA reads TGCAGCGTTGAAGATTCCGGGACTCCCGCCAGCACAGATACGCAGTATTTT.

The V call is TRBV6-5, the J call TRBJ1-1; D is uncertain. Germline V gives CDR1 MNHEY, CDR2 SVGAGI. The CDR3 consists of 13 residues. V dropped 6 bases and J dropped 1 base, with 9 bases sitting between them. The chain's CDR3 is CASSLDANTEAFF. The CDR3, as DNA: TGTGCCAGCAGCCTAGACGCGAACACTGAAGCTTTCTTT.

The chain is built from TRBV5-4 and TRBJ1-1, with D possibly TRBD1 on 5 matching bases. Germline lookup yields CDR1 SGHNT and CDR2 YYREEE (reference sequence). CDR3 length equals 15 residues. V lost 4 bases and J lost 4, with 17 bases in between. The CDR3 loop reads CASSTAGLRGTEAFF. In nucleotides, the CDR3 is TGTGCCAGCAGCACGGCGGGACTAAGAGGCACTGAAGCTTTCTTT.

The CDR3 region is CASSQVRTAEVTDTQYF. The CDR3 DNA reads as TGCGCCAGCAGCCAAGTGAGGACAGCAGAAGTCACAGATACGCAGTATTTT. The chain is built from TRBV4-3 and TRBJ2-3; D perhaps matches TRBD1 (6 bases). V lost 1 base, J lost 2 bases, and 16 bases lay in between. Germline values: CDR1 LGHNA, CDR2 YSLEER. The CDR3 has 17 residues.

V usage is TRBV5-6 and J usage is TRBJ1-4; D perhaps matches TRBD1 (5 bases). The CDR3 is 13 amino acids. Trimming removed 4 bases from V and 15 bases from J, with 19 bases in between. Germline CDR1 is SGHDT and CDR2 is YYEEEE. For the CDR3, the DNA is TGTGCCAGCAGCATCGACAGTAAAAGCAGTATGTTTTTT. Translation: CASSIDSKSSMFF.

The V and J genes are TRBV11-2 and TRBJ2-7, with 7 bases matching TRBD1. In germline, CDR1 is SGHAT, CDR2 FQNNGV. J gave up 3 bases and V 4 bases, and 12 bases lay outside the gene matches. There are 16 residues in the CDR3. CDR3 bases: TGTGCCAGCAGCTCTACCCTCAGGACAGGCCACTACGAGCAGTACTTC. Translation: CASSSTLRTGHYEQYF. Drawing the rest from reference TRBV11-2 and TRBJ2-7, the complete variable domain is EAGVAQSPRYKIIEKRQSVAFWCNPISGHATLYWYQQILGQGPKLLIQFQNNGVVDDSQLPKDRFSAERLKGVDSTLKIQPAKLEDSAVYLCASSSTLRTGHYEQYFGPGTRLTVT.

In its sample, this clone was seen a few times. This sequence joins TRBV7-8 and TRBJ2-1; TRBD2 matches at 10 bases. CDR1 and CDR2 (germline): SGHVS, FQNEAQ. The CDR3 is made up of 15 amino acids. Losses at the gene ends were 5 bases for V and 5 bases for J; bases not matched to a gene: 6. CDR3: CASSPRGLADNEQFF. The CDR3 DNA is TGTGCCAGCAGCCCTCGCGGACTAGCGGACAATGAGCAGTTCTTC.

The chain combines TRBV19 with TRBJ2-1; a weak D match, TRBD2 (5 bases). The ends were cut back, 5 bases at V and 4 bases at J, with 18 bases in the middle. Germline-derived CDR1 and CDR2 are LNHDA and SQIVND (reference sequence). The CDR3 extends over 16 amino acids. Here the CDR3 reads CASSPRISDFYNEQFF. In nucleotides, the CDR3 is TGTGCCAGTAGTCCTCGCATCTCGGACTTTTACAATGAGCAGTTCTTC.

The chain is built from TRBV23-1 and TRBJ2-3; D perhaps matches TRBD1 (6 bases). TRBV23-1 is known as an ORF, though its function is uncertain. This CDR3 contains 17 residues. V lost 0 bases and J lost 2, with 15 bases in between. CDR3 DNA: TGCGCCAGCAGTCAATCGGTCTCCAGGGGTGCCACAGATACGCAGTATTTT. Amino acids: CASSQSVSRGATDTQYF.

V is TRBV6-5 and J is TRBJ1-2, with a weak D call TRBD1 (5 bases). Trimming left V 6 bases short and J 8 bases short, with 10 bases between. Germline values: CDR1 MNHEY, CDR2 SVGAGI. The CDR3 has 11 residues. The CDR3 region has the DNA TGTGCCAGCAGACAGGACGGAGGCTACACCTTC. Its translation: CASRQDGGYTF.

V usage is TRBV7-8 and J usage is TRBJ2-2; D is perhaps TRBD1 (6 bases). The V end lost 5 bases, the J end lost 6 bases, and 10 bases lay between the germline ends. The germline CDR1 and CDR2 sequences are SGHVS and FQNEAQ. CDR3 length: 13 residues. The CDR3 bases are TGTGCCAGCAGCCTGGACAGAGCCGGGGAGCTGTTTTTT. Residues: CASSLDRAGELFF.

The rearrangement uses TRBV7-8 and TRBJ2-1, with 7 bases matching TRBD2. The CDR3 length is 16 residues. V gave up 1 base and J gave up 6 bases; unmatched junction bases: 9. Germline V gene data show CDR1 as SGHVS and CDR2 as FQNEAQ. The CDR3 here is CASSLGAASGINEQFF. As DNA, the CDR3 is TGTGCCAGCAGCTTAGGGGCGGCTAGCGGCATCAATGAGCAGTTCTTC.

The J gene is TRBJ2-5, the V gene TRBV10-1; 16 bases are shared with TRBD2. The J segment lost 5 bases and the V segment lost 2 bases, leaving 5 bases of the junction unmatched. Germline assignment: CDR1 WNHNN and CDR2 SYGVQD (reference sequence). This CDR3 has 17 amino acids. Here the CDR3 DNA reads TGCGCCAGCAGTGAGGGGACTAGCGGGAGGGCCCGGGAGACCCAGTACTTC. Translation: CASSEGTSGRARETQYF.

This chain's CDR3 is CASSFRGRISYEQYF. CDR3 sequence (DNA): TGCGCCAGCAGCTTTCGAGGGAGGATCTCCTACGAGCAGTACTTC. V gene TRBV5-1 combines with J gene TRBJ2-7; D possibly corresponds to TRBD2 (6 bases). The ends were cut back, 2 bases at V and 0 bases at J, with 12 bases in the middle. The length of the CDR3 is 15 residues. Germline assignment: CDR1 SGHRS and CDR2 YFSETQ. Supplemented by reference TRBV5-1 and TRBJ2-7, the full variable domain reads KAGVTQTPRYLIKTRGQQVTLSCSPISGHRSVSWYQQTPGQGLQFLFEYFSETQRNKGNFPGRFSGRQFSNSRSEMNVSTLELGDSALYLCASSFRGRISYEQYFGPGTRLTVT.

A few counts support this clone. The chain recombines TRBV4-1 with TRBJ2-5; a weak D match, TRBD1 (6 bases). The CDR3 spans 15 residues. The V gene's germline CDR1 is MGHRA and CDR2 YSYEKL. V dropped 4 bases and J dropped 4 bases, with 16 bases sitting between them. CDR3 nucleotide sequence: TGCGCCAGCAGCCGAGACTTTCTAGGGGGAGAGACCCAGTACTTC. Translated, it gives CASSRDFLGGETQYF.

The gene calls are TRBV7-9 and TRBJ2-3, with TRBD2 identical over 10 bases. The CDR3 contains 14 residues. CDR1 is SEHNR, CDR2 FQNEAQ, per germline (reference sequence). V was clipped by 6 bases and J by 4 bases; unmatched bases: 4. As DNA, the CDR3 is TGTGCCAGCAGTTCTAGCGGGAGTGCAGATACGCAGTATTTT. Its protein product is CASSSSGSADTQYF.

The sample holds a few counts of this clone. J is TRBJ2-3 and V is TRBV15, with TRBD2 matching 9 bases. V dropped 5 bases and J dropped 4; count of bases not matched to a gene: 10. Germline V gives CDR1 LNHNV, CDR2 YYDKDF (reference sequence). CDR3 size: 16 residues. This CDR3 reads CATSSRLAEGSDTQYF. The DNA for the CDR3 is TGTGCCACCAGCTCGCGACTAGCGGAAGGCTCAGATACGCAGTATTTT.

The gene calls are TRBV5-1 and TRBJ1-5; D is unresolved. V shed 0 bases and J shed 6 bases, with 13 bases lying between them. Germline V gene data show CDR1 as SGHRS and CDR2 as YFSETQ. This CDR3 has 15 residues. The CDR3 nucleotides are TGCGCCAGCAGCTTGGGATTGAAAACCGGTCAGCCCCAGCATTTT. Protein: CASSLGLKTGQPQHF.

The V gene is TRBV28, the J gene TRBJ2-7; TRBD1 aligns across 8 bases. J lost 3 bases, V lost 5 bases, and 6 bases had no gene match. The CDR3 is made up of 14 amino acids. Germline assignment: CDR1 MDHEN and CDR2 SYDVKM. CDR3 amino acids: CASSPPGQVYEQYF. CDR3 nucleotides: TGTGCCAGCAGTCCCCCGGGACAGGTCTACGAGCAGTACTTC.

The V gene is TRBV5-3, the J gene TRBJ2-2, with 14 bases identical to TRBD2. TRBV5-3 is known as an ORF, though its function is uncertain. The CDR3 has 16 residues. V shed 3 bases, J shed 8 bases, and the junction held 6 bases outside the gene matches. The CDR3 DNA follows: TGTGCCAGAAGCTACCCGGGACTAGCGGGAGTGGGGGAGCTGTTTTTT. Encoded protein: CARSYPGLAGVGELFF.